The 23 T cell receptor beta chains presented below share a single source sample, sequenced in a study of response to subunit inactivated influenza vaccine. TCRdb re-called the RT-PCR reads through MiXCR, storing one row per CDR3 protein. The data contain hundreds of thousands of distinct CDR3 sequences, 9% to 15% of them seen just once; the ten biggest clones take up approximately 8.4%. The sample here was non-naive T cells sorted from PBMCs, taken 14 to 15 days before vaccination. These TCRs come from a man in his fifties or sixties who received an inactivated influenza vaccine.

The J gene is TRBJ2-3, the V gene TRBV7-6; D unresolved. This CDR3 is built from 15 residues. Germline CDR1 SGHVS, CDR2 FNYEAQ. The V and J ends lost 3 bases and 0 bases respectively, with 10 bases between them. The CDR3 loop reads CASSFMPTSTDTQYF. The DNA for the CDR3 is TGTGCCAGCAGCTTTATGCCGACTAGCACAGATACGCAGTATTTT.

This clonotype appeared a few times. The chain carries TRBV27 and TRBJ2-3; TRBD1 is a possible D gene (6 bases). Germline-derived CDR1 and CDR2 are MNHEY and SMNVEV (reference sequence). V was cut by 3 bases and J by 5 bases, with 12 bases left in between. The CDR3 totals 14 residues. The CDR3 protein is CASSFVGGEDTQYF. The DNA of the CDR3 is TGTGCCAGCAGTTTTGTTGGGGGCGAAGATACGCAGTATTTT.

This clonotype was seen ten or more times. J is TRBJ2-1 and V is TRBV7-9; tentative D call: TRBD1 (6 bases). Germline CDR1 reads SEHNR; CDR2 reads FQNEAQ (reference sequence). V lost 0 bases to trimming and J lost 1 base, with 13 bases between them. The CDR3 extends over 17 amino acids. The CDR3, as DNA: TGTGCCAGCAGCTTAGCGCAAGGGGGAAAGTCCTACAATGAGCAGTTCTTC. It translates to CASSLAQGGKSYNEQFF.

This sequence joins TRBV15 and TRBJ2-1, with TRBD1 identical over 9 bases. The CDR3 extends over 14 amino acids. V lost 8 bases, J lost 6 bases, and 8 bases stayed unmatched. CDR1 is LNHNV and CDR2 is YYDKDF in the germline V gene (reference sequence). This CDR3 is CATARDRVINEQFF. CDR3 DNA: TGTGCCACCGCGCGGGACAGGGTAATCAATGAGCAGTTCTTC.

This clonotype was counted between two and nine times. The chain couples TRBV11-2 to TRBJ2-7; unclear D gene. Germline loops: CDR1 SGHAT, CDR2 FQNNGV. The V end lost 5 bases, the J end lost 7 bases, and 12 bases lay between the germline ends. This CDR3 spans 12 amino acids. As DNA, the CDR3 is TGTGCCAGCAGCCCGCATCCCCGGGAGCAGTACTTC. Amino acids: CASSPHPREQYF.

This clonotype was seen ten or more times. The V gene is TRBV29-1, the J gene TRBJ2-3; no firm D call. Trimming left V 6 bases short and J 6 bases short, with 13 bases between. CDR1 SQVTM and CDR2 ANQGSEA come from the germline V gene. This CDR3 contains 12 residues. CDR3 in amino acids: CSVQTSLDTQYF. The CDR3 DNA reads TGCAGCGTACAGACATCCCTTGATACGCAGTATTTT.

The CDR3 DNA reads TGTGCCAGCAGTTACGCGTCAGGGGGTCAGCCCCAGCATTTT. Its translation: CASSYASGGQPQHF. The V and J genes are TRBV6-2 or TRBV6-3 and TRBJ1-5; 7 bases are a match to TRBD1. This CDR3 comprises 14 residues. The junction had 4 bases not matched to a gene; V was cut back by 2 bases and J by 6 bases. CDR1 and CDR2 from the germline V gene are MNHEY and SVGEGT.

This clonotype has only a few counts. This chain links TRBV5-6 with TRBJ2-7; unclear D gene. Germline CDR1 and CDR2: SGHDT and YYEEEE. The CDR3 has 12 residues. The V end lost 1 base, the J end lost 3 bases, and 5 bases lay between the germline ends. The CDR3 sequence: CASSLMNYEQYF. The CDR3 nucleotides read TGTGCCAGCAGCTTGATGAACTACGAGCAGTACTTC.

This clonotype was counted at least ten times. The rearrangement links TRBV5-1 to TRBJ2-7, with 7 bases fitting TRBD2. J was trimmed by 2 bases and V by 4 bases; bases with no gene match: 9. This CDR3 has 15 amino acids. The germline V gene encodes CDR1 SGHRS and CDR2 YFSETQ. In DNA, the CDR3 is TGCGCCAGCAGCCCCGGCAGCGGGACTCCCTACGAGCAGTACTTC. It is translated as CASSPGSGTPYEQYF.

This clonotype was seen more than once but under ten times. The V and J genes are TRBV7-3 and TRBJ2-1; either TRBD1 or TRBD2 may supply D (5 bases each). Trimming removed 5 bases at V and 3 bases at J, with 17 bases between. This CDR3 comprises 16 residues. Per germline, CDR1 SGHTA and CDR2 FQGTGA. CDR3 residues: CASSPARGGLYNEQFF. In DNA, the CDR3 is TGTGCCAGCAGCCCCGCCCGGGGCGGGCTCTACAATGAGCAGTTCTTC.

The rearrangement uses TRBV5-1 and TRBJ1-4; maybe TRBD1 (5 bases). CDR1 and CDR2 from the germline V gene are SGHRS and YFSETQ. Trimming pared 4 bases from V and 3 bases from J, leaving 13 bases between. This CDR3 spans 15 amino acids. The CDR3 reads CASSETGTANEKLFF. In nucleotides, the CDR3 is TGCGCCAGCAGCGAAACCGGGACCGCTAATGAAAAACTGTTTTTT.

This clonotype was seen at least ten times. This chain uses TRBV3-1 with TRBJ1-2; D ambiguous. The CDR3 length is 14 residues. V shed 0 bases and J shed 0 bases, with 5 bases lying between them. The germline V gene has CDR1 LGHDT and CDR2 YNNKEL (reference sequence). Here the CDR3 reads CASSQEVSNYGYTF. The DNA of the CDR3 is TGTGCCAGCAGCCAAGAAGTATCTAACTATGGCTACACCTTC.

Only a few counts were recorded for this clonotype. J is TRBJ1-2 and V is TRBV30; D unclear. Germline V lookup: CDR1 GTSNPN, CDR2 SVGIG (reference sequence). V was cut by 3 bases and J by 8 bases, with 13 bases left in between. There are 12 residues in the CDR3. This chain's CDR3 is CAWRTGGNGYTF. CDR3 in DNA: TGTGCCTGGAGGACTGGCGGAAACGGCTACACCTTC.

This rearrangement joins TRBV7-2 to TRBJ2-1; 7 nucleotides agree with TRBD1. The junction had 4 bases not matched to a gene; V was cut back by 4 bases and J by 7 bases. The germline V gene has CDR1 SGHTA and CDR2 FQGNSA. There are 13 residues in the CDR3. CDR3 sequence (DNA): TGTGCCAGCAGCTCTACAGGGGTGAATGAGCAGTTCTTC. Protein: CASSSTGVNEQFF.

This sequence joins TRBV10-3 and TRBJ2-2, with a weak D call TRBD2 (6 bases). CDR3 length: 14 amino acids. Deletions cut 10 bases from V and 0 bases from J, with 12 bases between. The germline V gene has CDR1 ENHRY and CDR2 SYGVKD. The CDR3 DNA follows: TGTGCCACCTCAGCGGGCTCGAACACCGGGGAGCTGTTTTTT. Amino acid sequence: CATSAGSNTGELFF.

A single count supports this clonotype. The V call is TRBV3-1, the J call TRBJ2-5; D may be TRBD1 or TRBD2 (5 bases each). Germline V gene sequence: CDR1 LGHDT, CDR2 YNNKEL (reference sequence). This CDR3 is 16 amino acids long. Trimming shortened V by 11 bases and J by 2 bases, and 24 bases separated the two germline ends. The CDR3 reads CASCHSQRGVQETQYF. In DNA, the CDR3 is TGTGCCTCCTGCCATTCTCAACGAGGGGTACAAGAGACCCAGTACTTC.

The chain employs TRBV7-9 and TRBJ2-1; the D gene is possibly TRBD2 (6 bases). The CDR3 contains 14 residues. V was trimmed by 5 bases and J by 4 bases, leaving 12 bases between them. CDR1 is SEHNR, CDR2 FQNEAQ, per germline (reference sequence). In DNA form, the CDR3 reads TGTGCCAGCAGCCAAATGGGGGGATACAATGAGCAGTTCTTC. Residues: CASSQMGGYNEQFF. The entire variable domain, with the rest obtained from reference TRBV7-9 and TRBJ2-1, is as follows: DTGVSQNPRHKITKRGQNVTFRCDPISEHNRLYWYRQTLGQGPEFLTYFQNEAQLEKSRLLSDRFSAERPKGSFSTLEIQRTEQGDSAMYLCASSQMGGYNEQFFGPGTRLTVL.

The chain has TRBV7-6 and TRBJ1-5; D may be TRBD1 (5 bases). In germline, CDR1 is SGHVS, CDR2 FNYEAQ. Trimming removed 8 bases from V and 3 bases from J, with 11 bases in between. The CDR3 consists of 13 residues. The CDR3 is CASGGGNNQPQHF. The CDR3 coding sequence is TGTGCCAGCGGTGGGGGAAACAATCAGCCCCAGCATTTT.

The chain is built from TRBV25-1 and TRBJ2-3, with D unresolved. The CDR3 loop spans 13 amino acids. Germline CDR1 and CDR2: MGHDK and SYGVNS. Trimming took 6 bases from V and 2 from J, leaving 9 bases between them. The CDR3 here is CASRQLFTDTQYF. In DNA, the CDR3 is TGTGCCAGCAGGCAGCTCTTCACAGATACGCAGTATTTT.

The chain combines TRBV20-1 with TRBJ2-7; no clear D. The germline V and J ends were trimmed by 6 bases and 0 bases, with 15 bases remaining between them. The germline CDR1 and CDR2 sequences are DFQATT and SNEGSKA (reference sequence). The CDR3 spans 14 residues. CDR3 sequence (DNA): TGCAGTGCACCGCCCCCGGTAAACTCCTACGAGCAGTACTTC. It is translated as CSAPPPVNSYEQYF.

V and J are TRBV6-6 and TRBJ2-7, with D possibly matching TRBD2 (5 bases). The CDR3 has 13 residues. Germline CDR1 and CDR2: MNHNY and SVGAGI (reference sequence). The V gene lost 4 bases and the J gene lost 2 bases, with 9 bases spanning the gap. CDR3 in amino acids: CASSSVRAYEQYF. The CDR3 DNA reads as TGTGCCAGCAGTTCGGTGCGGGCCTACGAGCAGTACTTC.

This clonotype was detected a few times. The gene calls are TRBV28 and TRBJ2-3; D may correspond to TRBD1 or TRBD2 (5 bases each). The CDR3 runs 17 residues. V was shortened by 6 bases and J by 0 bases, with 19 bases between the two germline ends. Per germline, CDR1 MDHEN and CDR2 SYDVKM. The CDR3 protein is CASSFSPRETSTDTQYF. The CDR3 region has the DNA TGTGCCAGCAGCTTCAGCCCCAGGGAGACTAGCACAGATACGCAGTATTTT.

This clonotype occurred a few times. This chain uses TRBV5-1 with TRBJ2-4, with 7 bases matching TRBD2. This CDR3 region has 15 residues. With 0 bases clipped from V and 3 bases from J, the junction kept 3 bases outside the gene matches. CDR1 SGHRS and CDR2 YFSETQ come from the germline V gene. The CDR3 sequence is CASSLGSSGKNIQYF. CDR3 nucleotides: TGCGCCAGCAGCTTGGGGTCTAGCGGCAAAAACATTCAGTACTTC.